Listed below are T cell receptor beta chains from one sample, sequenced in a study of early T cells in non-severe SARS-CoV-2 infection. TCRdb recomputed calls from the 5' RACE reads with MiXCR, one row per CDR3 protein. Here the sample spans roughly 47,000 distinct CDR3 sequences, around 23% being singletons. This material consisted of whole blood, taken at baseline. These receptors came from an adult who was a healthcare worker with PCR-confirmed SARS-CoV-2 infection or an uninfected control (not recorded which). CDR3s include the opening cysteine and the closing phenylalanine or tryptophan. Fields, in order: D gene, V gene, J gene, clone size, CDR3 protein, CDR3 DNA. The D gene is left open where the match is weak. Clone size is stated in some rows and not others, as once, few, many or a class when expanded.

TRBD2	TRBV4-3	TRBJ2-6	NA	CASSQGTSGGQGSGANVLTF	TGCGCCAGCAGCCAAGGGACTAGCGGGGGGCAAGGCTCTGGGGCCAACGTCCTGACTTTC
TRBD1	TRBV30	TRBJ2-2	NA	CAAAPRTGGPGELFF	TGTGCTGCAGCTCCCAGGACAGGGGGTCCCGGGGAGCTGTTTTTT
NA	TRBV9	TRBJ2-3	few	CASSVGGYDTDTQYF	TGTGCCAGCAGCGTAGGGGGGTATGACACAGATACGCAGTATTTT
NA	TRBV5-4	TRBJ1-1	NA	CASSRGQRDTEAFF	TGTGCCAGCAGTCGAGGACAGAGGGACACTGAAGCTTTCTTT
NA	TRBV6-6	TRBJ2-3	NA	CASSYRGRTDTQYF	TGTGCCAGCAGTTACAGGGGTCGTACAGATACGCAGTATTTT
TRBD2	TRBV4-3	TRBJ2-1	many	CASSQGAGVLNEQFF	TGCGCCAGCAGCCAAGGTGCGGGGGTCCTAAATGAGCAGTTCTTC
TRBD1	TRBV6-2/TRBV6-3	TRBJ2-7	NA	CASSARDREFYEQYF	TGTGCCAGCAGTGCCCGGGACAGGGAGTTCTACGAGCAGTACTTC
TRBD1	TRBV5-6	TRBJ2-1	NA	CASSGTGDGHNEQFF	TGTGCCAGCAGCGGGACAGGGGACGGTCACAATGAGCAGTTCTTC
NA	TRBV7-7	TRBJ2-1	NA	CASSHGGAGSYNEQFF	TGTGCTAGCAGCCACGGGGGAGCGGGCTCCTACAATGAGCAGTTCTTC
NA	TRBV9	TRBJ1-2	once	CASSVLGQYYGYTF	TGTGCCAGCAGCGTCCTGGGGCAGTACTATGGCTACACCTTC
NA	TRBV2	TRBJ2-2	NA	CASSEAPQINTGELFF	TGTGCCAGCAGTGAAGCGCCACAGATTAACACCGGGGAGCTGTTTTTT
NA	TRBV7-2	TRBJ2-2	NA	CASRPWGGATGELFF	TGTGCCAGCAGACCCTGGGGGGGGGCCACCGGGGAGCTGTTTTTT
NA	TRBV27	TRBJ2-1	few	CASSSPGRTHNEQFF	TGTGCCAGCAGCTCCCCGGGACGGACGCACAATGAGCAGTTCTTC
TRBD1	TRBV25-1	TRBJ1-4	few	CASTDTGANEKLFF	TGTGCCAGCACTGACACAGGGGCCAATGAAAAACTGTTTTTT
NA	TRBV3-2	TRBJ2-5	many	CASSQGGQHKETQYF	TGTGCCAGCAGCCAAGGGGGACAACACAAAGAGACCCAGTACTTC
NA	TRBV6-1	TRBJ1-2	NA	CASLGRRATDGYTF	TGTGCCAGCCTAGGGCGCAGGGCAACGGATGGCTACACCTTC
TRBD1	TRBV4-1	TRBJ2-5	NA	CASSQRTGGFAETQYF	TGCGCCAGCAGCCAACGAACAGGGGGGTTTGCAGAGACCCAGTACTTC
NA	TRBV12-3/TRBV12-4	TRBJ1-1	NA	CASSLDGGGNTEAFF	TGTGCCAGCAGTTTAGACGGTGGGGGGAACACTGAAGCTTTCTTT
NA	TRBV24-1	TRBJ1-1	NA	CATSRAGGSEAFF	TGTGCCACCAGTCGAGCTGGTGGGTCTGAAGCTTTCTTT
NA	TRBV5-5	TRBJ2-7	few	CASSFGPRERSYEQYF	TGTGCCAGCAGCTTCGGGCCCAGGGAGCGATCCTACGAGCAGTACTTC
NA	TRBV11-3	TRBJ2-4	NA	CASSLNREHIQYF	TGTGCCAGCAGCTTAAACAGGGAGCACATTCAGTACTTC
NA	TRBV29-1	TRBJ2-3	few	CSVTQERTPSTDTQYF	TGCAGCGTTACCCAAGAGCGGACACCTAGCACAGATACGCAGTATTTT
NA	TRBV12-3/TRBV12-4	TRBJ1-1	few	CASTLGKGFEAFF	TGTGCCAGCACCCTTGGGAAGGGGTTTGAAGCTTTCTTT
NA	TRBV30	TRBJ1-2	NA	CAWAPRTDYGYTF	TGTGCCTGGGCCCCTCGGACGGACTATGGCTACACCTTC
NA	TRBV7-2	TRBJ2-5	NA	CASSLTETQYF	TGTGCCAGCAGCTTGACAGAGACCCAGTACTTC
NA	TRBV5-1	TRBJ1-1	NA	CASSSHGVGSTEAFF	TGCGCCAGCAGCTCCCACGGAGTAGGGTCCACTGAAGCTTTCTTT
TRBD1	TRBV6-5	TRBJ2-2	NA	CASSYFDRGDTGELFF	TGTGCCAGCAGTTACTTTGACAGGGGGGACACCGGGGAGCTGTTTTTT
NA	TRBV3-1	TRBJ2-1	few	CASSQEEASWHEQFF	TGTGCCAGCAGCCAAGAGGAGGCTAGCTGGCATGAGCAGTTCTTC
NA	TRBV7-2	TRBJ2-3	few	CASGGAWDTQYF	TGTGCCAGCGGGGGGGCATGGGATACGCAGTATTTT
NA	TRBV20-1	TRBJ2-5	few	CSAEEGQETQYF	TGCAGTGCTGAGGAGGGCCAAGAGACCCAGTACTTC
NA	TRBV27	TRBJ2-7	NA	CASSLWGQMAFMNEQYF	TGTGCCAGCAGTTTATGGGGCCAGATGGCCTTTATGAACGAGCAGTACTTC
NA	TRBV6-6	TRBJ2-6	NA	CASSSGEAVAGANVLTF	TGTGCCAGCAGCTCCGGAGAGGCGGTGGCTGGGGCCAACGTCCTGACTTTC
NA	TRBV25-1	TRBJ2-7	NA	CASISDSSYEQYF	TGTGCCAGCATAAGTGACAGCTCCTACGAGCAGTACTTC
NA	TRBV7-9	TRBJ1-1	NA	CASSLENMNTEAFF	TGTGCCAGCAGCTTAGAGAACATGAACACTGAAGCTTTCTTT
TRBD2	TRBV5-1	TRBJ2-5	NA	CASSPRLAGPAGETQYF	TGCGCCAGCAGCCCCAGACTAGCGGGGCCTGCCGGGGAGACCCAGTACTTC
NA	TRBV19	TRBJ2-4	NA	CASNQRDIQYF	TGTGCCAGTAACCAGCGGGACATTCAGTACTTC
TRBD1	TRBV7-6	TRBJ1-1	medium-sized	CASSLGGAAGGTEAFF	TGTGCCAGCAGCCTAGGTGGGGCGGCAGGGGGCACTGAAGCTTTCTTT
TRBD1	TRBV29-1	TRBJ1-2	NA	CSVDRGEGYTF	TGCAGCGTCGACAGGGGCGAGGGCTACACCTTC
NA	TRBV2	TRBJ2-3	NA	CASIGSTRGTQYF	TGTGCCAGCATAGGGTCCACCCGGGGTACGCAGTATTTT
NA	TRBV5-5	TRBJ2-2	few	CASSPQNTGELFF	TGTGCCAGCAGCCCACAGAACACCGGGGAGCTGTTTTTT
NA	TRBV7-2	TRBJ1-1	few	CASSLSTGYTEAFF	TGTGCCAGCAGCTTGAGTACAGGGTATACTGAAGCTTTCTTT
TRBD1	TRBV19	TRBJ2-1	NA	CASGQGPYNEQFF	TGTGCCAGCGGACAGGGACCCTACAATGAGCAGTTCTTC
TRBD2	TRBV27	TRBJ2-1	NA	CASSLLGGSSYNEQFF	TGTGCCAGCAGTTTATTGGGAGGGAGCTCCTACAATGAGCAGTTCTTC
NA	TRBV7-2	TRBJ2-1	few	CASSSTGRPSVHNEQFF	TGTGCCAGCAGCTCCACCGGGCGGCCCTCCGTCCACAATGAGCAGTTCTTC
TRBD1	TRBV5-6	TRBJ1-2	few	CATNTRGPTDRGYTF	TGTGCCACCAACACCAGGGGGCCCACAGATCGGGGCTACACCTTC
NA	TRBV5-1	TRBJ1-1	many	CASSLAGYGGTEAFF	TGCGCCAGCAGCTTGGCCGGTTATGGTGGAACTGAAGCTTTCTTT
TRBD1	TRBV12-3/TRBV12-4	TRBJ1-1	NA	CASSYSTGMNTEAFF	TGTGCCAGCAGTTATTCGACAGGGATGAACACTGAAGCTTTCTTT
NA	TRBV12-3/TRBV12-4	TRBJ1-2	NA	CASSFGERAYGYTF	TGTGCCAGCAGTTTTGGGGAGAGGGCCTATGGCTACACCTTC
NA	TRBV6-1	TRBJ1-6	NA	CASSPGLLGSPLHF	TGTGCCAGCAGTCCTGGACTGCTCGGTTCACCCCTCCACTTT
NA	TRBV7-8	TRBJ1-5	few	CASSRAYNQPQHF	TGTGCCAGCAGCCGGGCCTATAATCAGCCCCAGCATTTT
TRBD2	TRBV30	TRBJ2-2	NA	CAWGTGTSTGELFF	TGTGCCTGGGGCACCGGGACTAGCACCGGGGAGCTGTTTTTT
NA	TRBV6-1	TRBJ2-1	NA	CASSEGLREQFF	TGTGCCAGCAGTGAAGGTCTCAGGGAGCAGTTCTTC
TRBD1	TRBV29-1	TRBJ1-2	many	CSVPLGQAFTF	TGCAGCGTTCCGCTGGGACAGGCGTTCACCTTC
NA	TRBV29-1	TRBJ2-1	NA	CSVEDPLGNEQFF	TGCAGCGTTGAAGATCCTCTGGGGAATGAGCAGTTCTTC
NA	TRBV7-6	TRBJ1-1	many	CASSSGTGITEAFF	TGTGCCAGCAGCTCCGGAACAGGGATCACTGAAGCTTTCTTT